Listed below are T cell receptor beta chains from one sample, sequenced in a study of spatial heterogeneity in lung cancer. TCRdb called the 5' RACE reads again in MiXCR, with one record for every CDR3 protein. The data contain about 100,000 distinct CDR3 sequences, 19% of them singletons. Specimen: PBMCs, collected at follow-up. These receptors originate from a male donor with early-stage non-small cell lung cancer. Both conserved end residues are part of each CDR3. Fields, in order: J gene, D gene, V gene, clone size, CDR3 protein, CDR3 DNA. A D gene is named only where the DNA matches it firmly. Size values are once, few and many counts, or a class for expanded clones, and some rows have none.

>TRBJ1-1|TRBD1|TRBV15|few
CATSTKPGQGAPEAFF
TGTGCCACCAGCACCAAACCGGGACAGGGGGCGCCTGAAGCTTTCTTT
>TRBJ2-1|-|TRBV19|few
CASSTDGGDSSYNEQFF
TGTGCCAGTAGTACGGACGGAGGGGATAGCTCCTACAATGAGCAGTTCTTC
>TRBJ2-3|-|TRBV21-1|few
CASRVAGGGDTQYF
TGTGCCAGCAGGGTAGCGGGAGGGGGAGATACGCAGTATTTT
>TRBJ2-1|TRBD1|TRBV27|few
CASSRQGAVGEQFF
TGTGCCAGCAGTAGACAGGGGGCGGTAGGAGAGCAGTTCTTC
>TRBJ2-5|-|TRBV7-2|many
CASSFGGSQETQYF
TGTGCCAGCAGCTTTGGTGGCTCTCAAGAGACCCAGTACTTC
>TRBJ1-4|-|TRBV4-2|once
CASSQARSLTNEKLFF
TGTGCCAGCAGCCAAGCCCGCAGCTTAACTAATGAAAAACTGTTTTTT
>TRBJ1-6|-|TRBV7-2|-
CASSLGPSGSPLHF
TGTGCCAGCAGCCTCGGACCGAGCGGTTCACCCCTCCACTTT
>TRBJ2-3|TRBD2|TRBV9|few
CASSVEASGRYTQYF
TGTGCCAGCAGCGTAGAGGCTAGCGGGAGGTATACGCAGTATTTT
>TRBJ1-1|TRBD1|TRBV20-1|-
CSASAEGQYTEAFF
TGCAGTGCTAGCGCCGAGGGACAGTACACTGAAGCTTTCTTT
>TRBJ2-1|TRBD1|TRBV24-1|few
CATSDAQQGARNEQFF
TGTGCCACCAGTGATGCCCAGCAGGGGGCCCGTAATGAGCAGTTCTTC
>TRBJ1-1|-|TRBV4-1|many
CASSLSGVSEAFF
TGCGCCAGCAGCCTTTCGGGCGTATCCGAGGCTTTCTTT
>TRBJ2-1|-|TRBV9|many
CASSAGGGGLDFQRNEQFF
TGTGCCAGCAGCGCTGGGGGTGGCGGATTGGACTTTCAACGCAATGAGCAGTTCTTC
>TRBJ2-1|-|TRBV6-1|few
CASSDSAAWVEQFF
TGTGCCAGCAGTGATAGCGCCGCATGGGTTGAGCAGTTCTTC
>TRBJ2-2|TRBD1|TRBV11-2|-
CASSLDRDSGELFF
TGTGCCAGCAGCTTGGACAGGGACTCCGGGGAGCTGTTTTTT
>TRBJ2-5|TRBD2|TRBV11-2|few
CASSLRGGRETQYF
TGTGCCAGCAGCCTACGCGGGGGTCGCGAGACCCAGTACTTC
>TRBJ2-2|TRBD2|TRBV11-2|few
CASSPVAGKNTGELFF
TGTGCCAGCAGCCCGGTAGCGGGGAAGAACACCGGGGAGCTGTTTTTT
>TRBJ1-1|-|TRBV2|few
CASSESGFAEAFF
TGTGCCAGCAGTGAATCGGGATTCGCTGAAGCTTTCTTT
>TRBJ1-1|-|TRBV5-5|-
CASSLGPGDTAEAFF
TGTGCCAGCAGCTTGGGTCCGGGAGATACCGCTGAAGCTTTCTTT
>TRBJ2-3|-|TRBV27|few
CASRTTDTQYF
TGTGCCAGCAGGACCACAGATACGCAGTATTTT
>TRBJ2-1|-|TRBV28|-
CASSLGAQDEQFF
TGTGCCAGCAGTTTAGGGGCGCAGGATGAGCAGTTCTTC
>TRBJ2-1|TRBD2|TRBV4-3|many
CASSQDLAGGFYNEQFF
TGCGCCAGCAGCCAAGATCTAGCGGGGGGCTTCTACAATGAGCAGTTCTTC
>TRBJ2-6|TRBD1|TRBV18|-
CASSGLTGGTGANVLTF
TGTGCCAGCTCAGGTCTTACAGGGGGAACTGGGGCCAACGTCCTGACTTTC
>TRBJ2-7|TRBD2|TRBV7-9|-
CASSTPGLAGVDEQYF
TGTGCCAGCAGCACTCCGGGACTAGCGGGGGTGGACGAGCAGTACTTC
>TRBJ1-6|-|TRBV19|-
CASSFPGPGASPLHF
TGTGCCAGTAGTTTCCCGGGACCGGGAGCTTCACCCCTCCACTTT
>TRBJ2-7|-|TRBV6-6|-
CASSYLGPSGYEQYF
TGTGCCAGCAGTTACTTGGGACCTTCCGGCTACGAGCAGTACTTC
>TRBJ2-3|-|TRBV6-5|-
CATRRGASTDTQYF
TGTGCCACCCGACGGGGAGCTAGCACAGATACGCAGTATTTT
>TRBJ2-5|TRBD2|TRBV4-1|-
CASSQDASGRAVTQYF
TGCGCCAGCAGCCAAGATGCTAGCGGGAGGGCCGTGACCCAGTACTTC
>TRBJ1-2|-|TRBV12-3/TRBV12-4|once
CASSSEPAKEYGYTF
TGTGCCAGCAGCTCGGAGCCTGCTAAAGAATATGGCTACACCTTC
>TRBJ2-1|TRBD2|TRBV12-5|-
CASGLAPLAVSSYNEQFF
TGTGCTAGTGGTTTGGCCCCCCTAGCGGTGAGCTCCTACAATGAGCAGTTCTTC
>TRBJ2-2|TRBD1|TRBV7-7|-
CASSLTGITGELFF
TGTGCCAGCAGCTTGACAGGGATCACCGGGGAGCTGTTTTTT
>TRBJ2-5|-|TRBV10-3|-
CAITASTGRGQTQYF
TGTGCCATCACCGCATCAACAGGGAGAGGACAGACCCAGTACTTC
>TRBJ1-2|-|TRBV6-5|few
CAAYSLAMGDGYTF
TGTGCCGCCTACTCTCTTGCAATGGGGGATGGCTACACCTTC
>TRBJ1-2|-|TRBV29-1|-
CSVEGPRGGGAGGYTF
TGCAGCGTTGAAGGTCCCCGGGGCGGGGGCGCAGGAGGCTACACCTTC
>TRBJ1-1|-|TRBV12-5|many
CASGLSHETEAFF
TGTGCTAGTGGTTTGTCGCATGAAACTGAAGCTTTCTTT
>TRBJ1-6|TRBD1|TRBV18|few
CASSPGQGIGSPLHF
TGTGCCAGCTCACCGGGACAGGGCATCGGCTCACCCCTCCACTTT
>TRBJ1-1|-|TRBV10-3|-
CAISDSFNTEAFF
TGTGCCATCAGCGACAGTTTTAACACTGAAGCTTTCTTT
>TRBJ2-5|-|TRBV5-1|few
CASSDGNGETQYF
TGCGCCAGCAGCGACGGGAACGGGGAGACCCAGTACTTC
>TRBJ2-1|TRBD2|TRBV5-4|-
CASSAWTSGANEQFF
TGTGCCAGCAGCGCATGGACTAGCGGAGCCAATGAGCAGTTCTTC
>TRBJ2-7|-|TRBV6-5|few
CASSDNSGGYYEQYF
TGTGCCAGCAGCGATAATAGCGGAGGTTACTACGAGCAGTACTTC
>TRBJ1-2|-|TRBV4-3|-
CASSQESGVGFGYTF
TGCGCCAGCAGCCAAGAGTCAGGGGTCGGATTCGGCTACACCTTC
>TRBJ2-6|-|TRBV5-5|few
CASSYRDSGANVLTF
TGTGCCAGCAGCTACAGGGACTCTGGGGCCAACGTCCTGACTTTC
>TRBJ2-1|-|TRBV18|-
CASSPSEGTFF
TGTGCCAGCTCACCCTCCGAGGGGACGTTCTTC
>TRBJ2-5|-|TRBV6-1|few
CASSEYSGYQETQYF
TGTGCCAGCAGTGAATACTCGGGGTACCAAGAGACCCAGTACTTC
>TRBJ2-1|-|TRBV19|-
CASSIETPVNEQFF
TGTGCCAGTAGTATAGAAACCCCGGTCAATGAGCAGTTCTTC
>TRBJ1-1|-|TRBV15|-
CATSSIDRSFTEAFF
TGTGCCACCAGCTCTATAGACCGGTCGTTCACTGAAGCTTTCTTT
>TRBJ2-5|TRBD2|TRBV20-1|-
CSARLAGLGSQYF
TGCAGTGCTAGGCTAGCGGGATTGGGGTCCCAGTACTTC
>TRBJ1-2|TRBD1|TRBV4-1|few
CASSQRQGANYGYTF
TGCGCCAGCAGCCAGCGACAGGGAGCTAACTATGGCTACACCTTC
>TRBJ2-7|TRBD1|TRBV15|few
CATSRARTGRNEQYF
TGTGCCACCAGCAGAGCAAGGACAGGGCGGAACGAGCAGTACTTC
>TRBJ2-1|TRBD1|TRBV12-3/TRBV12-4|few
CASSLPGQGARNEQFF
TGTGCCAGCAGTTTACCGGGACAGGGGGCGCGGAATGAGCAGTTCTTC
>TRBJ2-3|-|TRBV20-1|-
CSASPGPTTTGTQYF
TGCAGTGCCAGCCCGGGACCGACAACCACGGGTACGCAGTATTTT
>TRBJ1-5|-|TRBV18|few
CASSPGLSQPQHF
TGTGCCAGCTCACCGGGACTTTCACAGCCCCAGCATTTT
>TRBJ2-1|-|TRBV15|-
CATRSARGQYNEQFF
TGTGCCACCAGATCCGCCCGGGGGCAATACAATGAGCAGTTCTTC
>TRBJ2-7|-|TRBV12-3/TRBV12-4|many
CASSSGTQPYEQYF
TGTGCCAGCAGTTCCGGGACTCAACCCTACGAGCAGTACTTC
>TRBJ2-5|TRBD2|TRBV5-1|few
CASSTGLAGGGQETQYF
TGCGCCAGCAGCACGGGACTAGCGGGAGGAGGCCAAGAGACCCAGTACTTC
>TRBJ2-3|TRBD1|TRBV9|-
CASSETGQRTDTQYF
TGTGCCAGCAGTGAAACGGGACAGAGGACAGATACGCAGTATTTT
>TRBJ1-5|-|TRBV2|many
CASKLLAHENQPQHF
TGTGCCAGCAAGCTTTTGGCGCATGAGAATCAGCCCCAGCATTTT
>TRBJ1-1|-|TRBV29-1|many
CSALLGAAEAFF
TGCAGCGCCCTACTCGGGGCGGCTGAAGCTTTCTTT
>TRBJ2-5|-|TRBV18|many
CASSPPRGSQYF
TGTGCCAGCTCACCACCCCGTGGGTCCCAGTACTTC
>TRBJ2-1|-|TRBV29-1|few
CSVGASRKKQFF
TGCAGCGTTGGGGCTAGCCGCAAAAAGCAGTTCTTC
>TRBJ2-7|-|TRBV11-2|many
CASSPEGGQAYEQYF
TGTGCCAGCAGCCCCGAGGGGGGGCAGGCCTACGAGCAGTACTTC